Following are 18 T cell receptor beta chains from one sample sequenced in a study of OX40 agonist ivuxolimab in advanced cancers. The library was generated by the immunoSEQ multiplex PCR assay. This immuneACCESS table, as held by TCRdb, lists in-frame sequences with V and J called but not all clones. Of the missing ones, under half trace to an unresolved V gene in checked studies; the others have no known cause. The sample table records over 30,000 clones; 80% to 95% of these occur just once. Less than 5% of the sample comes from the top ten. This specimen was CD4+ or CD8+ T cells sorted from blood, taken in a trial of the OX40 agonist ivuxolimab. The receptors originated from an adult with an advanced solid tumor such as melanoma, head and neck, liver or kidney cancer.

This clone was counted only a few times. The chain uses TRBV2 and TRBJ2-7, with 7 positions matching TRBD1. In germline, CDR1 is SNHLY, CDR2 FYNNEI. The CDR3 covers 13 residues. V trimming: 4 bases; J trimming: 3 bases; junction bases outside the gene matches: 3. The CDR3 DNA reads TGTGCCAGCAGTGCCCGACAGGGCTACGAGCAGTACTTC. Encoded protein: CASSARQGYEQYF.

This chain joins TRBV21-1 and TRBJ2-1; the table's D call of TRBD1 was not tested on the DNA. TRBV21-1 is labeled a pseudogene. The CDR3 spans 11 residues. The CDR3 DNA sequence: TGTGCCAGCAGCAAAGAGGGGATCCAGTTCTTC. The encoded protein is CASSKEGIQFF.

This clone was recorded once. The rearrangement uses TRBV4-3 and TRBJ1-2, with D tentatively TRBD1 (5 bases). V lost 2 bases to trimming and J lost 0 bases, with 13 bases between them. CDR1 and CDR2 (germline): LGHNA, YSLEER. The CDR3 length is 16 residues. In DNA form, the CDR3 reads TGCGCCAGCAGCCAAAAGGGGTCCTCCTCTAACTATGGCTACACCTTC. Protein: CASSQKGSSSNYGYTF.

This clone was seen a handful of times. The genes are TRBV14 and TRBJ2-3; perhaps TRBD1 as D (5 bases). CDR1 and CDR2 from the germline V gene are SGHDN and FVKESK. This CDR3 has 14 amino acids. V shed 2 bases and J shed 3 bases, with 9 bases lying between them. This chain's CDR3 is CASSQRTRTDTQYF. In DNA form, the CDR3 reads TGTGCCAGCAGCCAACGGACAAGGACAGATACGCAGTATTTT.

The chain employs TRBV11-2 and TRBJ2-2, with D possibly called TRBD1 or TRBD2 (5 bases each). The CDR3 consists of 14 residues. CDR1 is SGHAT, CDR2 FQNNGV, per germline. V dropped 4 bases and J dropped 2 bases, with 8 bases sitting between them. The CDR3 DNA reads as TGTGCCAGCAGCTCGGGACGAAACACCGGGGAGCTGTTTTTT. Amino acid sequence: CASSSGRNTGELFF.

The chain couples TRBV11-2 to TRBJ2-7, with D unclear. V was trimmed by 1 base and J by 3 bases, leaving 7 bases between them. CDR3 length equals 13 residues. The germline V gene encodes CDR1 SGHAT and CDR2 FQNNGV. CDR3: CASSLAGHYEQYF. For the CDR3, the DNA is TGTGCCAGCAGCTTAGCTGGGCACTACGAGCAGTACTTC.

The gene calls are TRBV10-3 and TRBJ2-6, with TRBD1 matching 7 bases. With V trimmed by 6 bases and J by 0 bases, 11 bases remained unmatched. The CDR3 runs to 18 residues. In germline, CDR1 is ENHRY, CDR2 SYGVKD. CDR3 sequence (DNA): TGTGCCATCAGGGACCTAGGACAGGATGCCTCTGGGGCCAACGTCCTGACTTTC. It translates to CAIRDLGQDASGANVLTF.

V usage is TRBV30 and J usage is TRBJ2-7; D is ambiguous. The CDR3 is 13 residues long. Germline CDR1 and CDR2: GTSNPN and SVGIG (reference sequence). Trimming took off 4 bases at V and 4 bases at J, with 14 bases between the two ends. CDR3 sequence (DNA): TGTGCCTGGAACCAGGCGAGTGATTACGAGCAGTACTTC. Translated, it gives CAWNQASDYEQYF.

The chain employs TRBV27 and TRBJ2-7; D perhaps matches TRBD1 (5 bases). Germline V gives CDR1 MNHEY, CDR2 SMNVEV (reference sequence). Between the trimmed V and J ends, which lost 1 base and 4 bases, there was a span of 14 bases. The CDR3 is 15 residues long. The CDR3: CASSLFGHGYYEQYF. Here the CDR3 DNA reads TGTGCCAGCAGTTTATTTGGACACGGATATTACGAGCAGTACTTC.

Only a few counts were recorded for this clone. V is TRBV21-1 and J is TRBJ1-2. TRBV21-1 is reported as a pseudogene. There are 16 residues in the CDR3. CDR3 sequence reads: CASSTLGRRTFYGYTF. In DNA form, the CDR3 reads TGTGCCAGCAGCACATTGGGACGGCGAACTTTCTATGGCTACACCTTC.

This clone has only one observation. The chain uses TRBV6-1 and TRBJ2-1; 11 bases are shared with TRBD2. The CDR3 covers 13 residues. Germline V CDR1 and CDR2: MNHNS, SASEGT. V trimming: 8 bases; J trimming: 14 bases; junction bases outside the gene matches: 11. This CDR3 is CASPKGLAGGKFF. CDR3 nucleotide sequence: TGTGCCAGCCCGAAGGGGCTAGCGGGAGGTAAGTTCTTC.

The genes are TRBV28 and TRBJ1-5; TRBD1 matches 8 bases. After removal of 5 bases from V and 0 bases from J, the junction contained 3 bases not matched to a gene. In germline, CDR1 is MDHEN, CDR2 SYDVKM. The CDR3 loop spans 15 amino acids. This CDR3 reads CASSRTGISNQPQHF. The CDR3 DNA reads as TGTGCCAGCAGTCGGACAGGGATTAGCAATCAGCCCCAGCATTTT.

This clone has a handful of counts. The chain employs TRBV4-3 and TRBJ1-5, with TRBD1 as a possible D gene (5 bases). This CDR3 has 15 amino acids. Germline CDR1 is LGHNA and CDR2 is YSLEER. Trimming cost V 1 base and J 9 bases, with 16 bases left between them. In DNA, the CDR3 is TGCGCCAGCAGCCAAGTTATGGGGACCAGTTGGCCCCAGCATTTT. It is translated as CASSQVMGTSWPQHF.

V usage is TRBV2 and J usage is TRBJ2-3; perhaps TRBD1 as D (5 bases). CDR3 size: 16 residues. The V and J ends lost 6 bases and 2 bases respectively, with 18 bases between them. Germline loops: CDR1 SNHLY, CDR2 FYNNEI. The DNA for the CDR3 is TGTGCCAGCAGCGAATGGGGCAGGGAAATCACAGATACGCAGTATTTT. It specifies CASSEWGREITDTQYF.

This chain connects TRBV19 to TRBJ1-1, with 7 bases identical to TRBD1. The CDR3 loop spans 17 amino acids. V dropped 3 bases and J dropped 1; count of bases not matched to a gene: 11. Germline V CDR1 and CDR2: LNHDA, SQIVND (reference sequence). The CDR3 sequence: CASSIDARGKWNTEAFF. The DNA of the CDR3 is TGTGCCAGTAGTATTGACGCCAGGGGGAAATGGAACACTGAAGCTTTCTTT. The full variable domain, with the rest looked up from reference TRBV19 and TRBJ1-1, is DGGITQSPKYLFRKEGQNVTLSCEQNLNHDAMYWYRQDPGQGLRLIYYSQIVNDFQKGDIAEGYSVSREKKESFPLTVTSAQKNPTAFYLCASSIDARGKWNTEAFFGQGTRLTVV.

A word on this clone: A junction end diverges from the germline sequence, so it may reflect a read error. The CDR3 nucleotides are TGTGCCAGCAGCCCAGGGTCAACGAATGAAAAACTGTTTTTT. It yields the protein CASSPGSTNEKLFF. The J gene is TRBJ1-4, the V gene TRBV7-9, with a tentative D call TRBD1 (5 bases). CDR1 is SEHNR, CDR2 FQNEAQ, per germline (reference sequence). The CDR3 has 14 residues.

The chain is built from TRBV28 and TRBJ2-7; 8 nucleotides agree with TRBD1. Germline V gives CDR1 MDHEN, CDR2 SYDVKM. This CDR3 has 12 residues. V shed 7 bases and J 9 bases; nucleotides not matched to a gene: 8. CDR3 region: CASTGPTGVQYF. CDR3 bases: TGTGCCAGCACCGGGCCGACAGGGGTGCAGTACTTC.

The rearrangement joins TRBV28 to TRBJ2-5; D ambiguous. The germline V and J ends were trimmed by 4 bases and 11 bases, with 17 bases remaining between them. CDR1 MDHEN and CDR2 SYDVKM come from the germline V gene. The CDR3 sequence is 13 residues long. The CDR3 is CASSSTERIGQYF. DNA of the CDR3: TGTGCCAGCAGTTCAACAGAACGGATCGGGCAGTACTTC.